This T cell receptor beta chain was sequenced for a study of fetal regulatory T cell absence and autoimmunity. Study overall: The IPEX patients lacked clinical diabetes but had exocrine pancreas autoimmunity. Study-wide results and caveats: The oligoclonal enrichment was interpreted as supporting antigen-driven pancreatic autoimmunity before birth in IPEX syndrome. Some top pancreas TCR clones were over 90-fold enriched versus cord blood.

Comments on this clone: Antigen: not known.

The repertoire was sequenced with immunoSEQ multiplex PCR; TCRdb's copy has only in-frame clones and lacks some. The sample shows tens of thousands of clones, approximately 80% of them seen only once. The receptor comes from a newborn boy with IPEX syndrome. Material for sequencing was cord blood.

CDR3 amino acids: CASSYSSGKTDTQYF. CDR3 sequence (DNA): TGTGCCAGCAGTTACAGTAGCGGGAAAACAGATACGCAGTATTTT. This rearrangement joins TRBV27 to TRBJ2-3; TRBD2 matches at 8 bases. The germline CDR1 and CDR2 sequences are MNHEY and SMNVEV (reference sequence). The CDR3 sequence is 15 residues long. V dropped 4 bases and J dropped 3; count of bases not matched to a gene: 6.